This entry lists 7 T cell receptor beta chains sequenced from one sample in a study of T-cell memory formation after mild COVID-19 (TCRdb year 2021). Library generation was performed with 5' RACE. The sequencing machine was an Illumina NovaSeq 6000. TCRdb applied fastp at Q25 and MiXCR to the public reads, then kept only in-frame beta chains. A single entry per CDR3 protein holds the most common genes and DNA from its merged rows. This sample is represented by hundreds of thousands of distinct CDR3 sequences; more than 15% of them were singletons. The ten largest make up about a fifth of the sample. The sample consisted of PBMCs or a T cell subset sorted from them (not recorded which). The receptors shown here come from a man younger than 30 who had mild COVID-19 (a few samples of this study predate the infection). The sample titles of this study are shuffled in the database, so cell type and time point are left out; the donor was told from shared clones.

The chain carries TRBV19 and TRBJ2-7; D is possibly TRBD1 (5 bases). Germline V gene lookup returns CDR1 LNHDA and CDR2 SQIVND (reference sequence). The V and J ends lost 5 bases and 2 bases respectively, with 10 bases between them. The CDR3 is made up of 13 amino acids. CDR3 in DNA: TGTGCCAGTAGTGTGACAGCAACCTACGAGCAGTACTTC. As protein: CASSVTATYEQYF.

This clonotype is medium-sized by share. J is TRBJ2-1 and V is TRBV6-2 or TRBV6-3; the match to TRBD2 covers 9 bases. This CDR3 has 15 residues. The germline CDR1 and CDR2 sequences are MNHEY and SVGEGT. V was clipped by 2 bases and J by 7 bases; unmatched bases: 6. Here the CDR3 reads CASSYEVAGANEQFF. DNA for the CDR3: TGTGCCAGCAGTTACGAGGTAGCGGGGGCAAATGAGCAGTTCTTC.

The CDR3 sequence: CASSGAGGSLALHF. The DNA for the CDR3 is TGTGCCAGCAGTGGGGCAGGGGGCTCTCTGGCCCTCCACTTT. The V and J genes are TRBV28 and TRBJ1-6, with 8 nucleotides matching TRBD1. Germline lookup yields CDR1 MDHEN and CDR2 SYDVKM. The CDR3 totals 14 residues. The V and J ends lost 5 bases and 14 bases, in that order; junction bases with no gene match: 11.

The table lists this clonotype with a few counts. J is TRBJ1-4 and V is TRBV4-2; no clear D. Per germline, CDR1 LGHNA and CDR2 YNFKEQ. V lost 0 bases and J 13 bases, leaving 15 bases between the germline ends. The CDR3 contains 14 residues. The CDR3 DNA reads as TGTGCCAGCAGCCAAGATCGGATACGGGCTTCACTGTTTTTT. As protein: CASSQDRIRASLFF.

This clonotype has just a few counts. DNA of the CDR3: TGTGCCAGCAGCCAAGATCGGACCCGGGCTAGCTCCTACAATGAGCAGTTCTTC. It translates to CASSQDRTRASSYNEQFF. The rearrangement links TRBV4-2 to TRBJ2-1, with no clear D. The V and J ends lost 0 bases and 0 bases respectively, with 15 bases between them. CDR3 length: 18 amino acids. The germline gives CDR1 LGHNA, CDR2 YNFKEQ.

The J gene is TRBJ2-1, the V gene TRBV19; 8 nucleotides agree with TRBD2. CDR1 and CDR2 (germline): LNHDA, SQIVND (reference sequence). Trimming at V came to 4 bases and at J to 6 bases, leaving 5 bases not matched to a gene. This CDR3 spans 14 amino acids. The CDR3, as DNA: TGTGCCAGTAGTAAGACCGGGACTAGCAATGAGCAGTTCTTC. This translates into CASSKTGTSNEQFF.

The chain carries TRBV9 and TRBJ1-5; no clear D. This CDR3 comprises 13 residues. The V and J ends lost 0 bases and 3 bases respectively, with 4 bases between them. Germline CDR1 and CDR2: SGDLS and YYNGEE. CDR3 loop: CASSVDYNQPQHF. In DNA, the CDR3 is TGTGCCAGCAGCGTAGATTACAATCAGCCCCAGCATTTT. Together with reference TRBV9 and TRBJ1-5, the CDR3 gives the full variable domain: DSGVTQTPKHLITATGQRVTLRCSPRSGDLSVYWYQQSLDQGLQFLIQYYNGEERAKGNILERFSAQQFPDLHSELNLSSLELGDSALYFCASSVDYNQPQHFGDGTRLSIL.